Following are 15 T cell receptor beta chains from one sample sequenced in a study of regulatory T cells in long-lasting Graves disease. Arm-PCR with iRepertoire HTBI primers amplified the CDR3 regions for these TCR beta libraries. Each CDR3 protein gets one entry after TCRdb re-called the multiplex PCR reads with MiXCR. Found here are roughly 380,000 distinct CDR3 sequences, about 14% of them singletons; the top ten hold roughly 20%. Time point denoted: newly diagnosed GD, antithyroid drugs for less than 3 months. There was RNA extracted from PBMCs, and the TCR library was made from it. The source was peripheral blood mononuclear cells (PBMCs), collected at new diagnosis, from a patient treated with antithyroid drugs. These receptors all stem from a female donor with Graves disease.

This clonotype was seen at least ten times. The chain links TRBV6-4 to TRBJ2-3; weak D call: TRBD2 (7 bases). The CDR3 is 17 amino acids. From germline, CDR1 is MRHNA and CDR2 SNTAGT. With 6 bases removed from V and 2 bases from J, the gap between germline ends came to 21 bases. CDR3 nucleotides: TGTGCCAGCAGGAAACTTTGGGGGGGGGGCAACACAGATACGCAGTATTTT. Protein sequence: CASRKLWGGGNTDTQYF.

This clonotype was detected ten times or more. The chain recombines TRBV24-1 with TRBJ2-7; 11 nucleotides line up with TRBD1. The CDR3 length is 16 residues. V shed 3 bases, J shed 2 bases, and the junction held 5 bases outside the gene matches. The germline V gene has CDR1 KGHDR and CDR2 SFDVKD. The CDR3 DNA is TGTGCCACCAGTGATGACCGGGACAGGGGGACCTACGAGCAGTACTTC. This codes for CATSDDRDRGTYEQYF.

This clonotype has ten or more counts. The chain couples TRBV28 to TRBJ1-5; TRBD1 is a possible D gene (5 bases). CDR1 MDHEN and CDR2 SYDVKM come from the germline V gene. V dropped 0 bases and J dropped 7 bases, with 13 bases sitting between them. This CDR3 has 15 amino acids. The CDR3 sequence: CASSLWPVEGQPQHF. The CDR3, as DNA: TGTGCCAGCAGTTTATGGCCCGTGGAGGGGCAGCCCCAGCATTTT.

This clonotype occurred many times. This chain connects TRBV15 to TRBJ2-7; TRBD1 matches 7 bases. The CDR3 runs to 15 residues. With V trimmed by 1 base and J by 5 bases, 8 bases remained unmatched. Germline lookup yields CDR1 LNHNV and CDR2 YYDKDF (reference sequence). The DNA of the CDR3 is TGTGCCACCAGCAGAGGTGGCAGGGGGAAGGACGAGCAGTACTTC. This gives the protein CATSRGGRGKDEQYF. The full variable domain, rest sourced from reference TRBV15 and TRBJ2-7, is DAMVIQNPRYQVTQFGKPVTLSCSQTLNHNVMYWYQQKSSQAPKLLFHYYDKDFNNEADTPDNFQSRRPNTSFCFLDIRSPGLGDTAMYLCATSRGGRGKDEQYFGPGTRLTVT.

A remark on this clonotype: This could be a read error, since a much larger clone is one nucleotide away. The CDR3 ends on some other residue instead of the conserved phenylalanine or tryptophan, so this is likely a read error. The rearrangement links TRBV10-3 to TRBJ2-5; 7 positions match TRBD1. Trimming at V came to 11 bases and at J to 0 bases, leaving 15 bases not matched to a gene. The CDR3 length is 16 residues. CDR1 is ENHRY and CDR2 is SYGVKD in the germline V gene. This CDR3 is CAGQTRTGPYQETQYS. CDR3 bases: TGTGCCGGCCAGACGCGGACAGGCCCGTACCAAGAGACCCAGTACTCC.

This clonotype was detected ten times or more. This CDR3 reads CASGGEGGRLDEQYF. The DNA for the CDR3 is TGTGCCAGCGGCGGCGAAGGGGGGCGCCTCGACGAGCAGTACTTC. This chain joins TRBV27 and TRBJ2-7; D might be TRBD1 or TRBD2, each matching 6 bases. Germline lookup yields CDR1 MNHEY and CDR2 SMNVEV (reference sequence). V lost 8 bases, J lost 5 bases, and 22 bases lay in between. CDR3 length: 15 amino acids.

This clonotype appeared many times. The chain has TRBV3-1 and TRBJ2-2; 12 bases fit TRBD2. Germline V lookup: CDR1 LGHDT, CDR2 YNNKEL (reference sequence). The CDR3 consists of 15 residues. Germline trimming cut 4 bases from V and 5 bases from J; bases unmatched to any gene: 2. As DNA, the CDR3 is TGTGCCAGCAGCCTGACTAGCGGGAGAACCGGGGAGCTGTTTTTT. It yields the protein CASSLTSGRTGELFF.

This clonotype came up many times. This chain links TRBV6-5 with TRBJ1-5, with D maybe TRBD1 (5 bases). Trimming pared 3 bases from V and 0 bases from J, leaving 18 bases between. CDR3 length equals 18 residues. Germline loops: CDR1 MNHEY, CDR2 SVGAGI. CDR3 protein: CASSYHRTRTYSNQPQHF. As DNA, the CDR3 is TGTGCCAGCAGTTATCACAGAACGCGGACATATAGCAATCAGCCCCAGCATTTT.

This clonotype was seen repeatedly, ten times or more. This sequence joins TRBV20-1 and TRBJ1-1, with D tentatively TRBD1 (5 bases). This CDR3 is 14 amino acids long. Germline CDR1 is DFQATT and CDR2 is SNEGSKA (reference sequence). V was trimmed by 1 base and J by 1 base, leaving 10 bases between them. The CDR3, as DNA: TGCAGTGCTAGAGTTCCGGGGCCGAACACTGAAGCTTTCTTT. Protein sequence: CSARVPGPNTEAFF.

The table lists this clonotype with a few counts. V and J are TRBV10-2 and TRBJ2-1; 8 nucleotides line up with TRBD1. This CDR3 is built from 16 residues. V trimming: 5 bases; J trimming: 2 bases; junction bases outside the gene matches: 8. Germline V gene lookup returns CDR1 WSHSY and CDR2 SAAADI. CDR3 sequence (DNA): TGCGCCAGCAGTCGGACAGGGAAGGGACCCTACAATGAGCAGTTCTTC. Amino acids: CASSRTGKGPYNEQFF.

There are many counts of this clonotype. The chain is built from TRBV19 and TRBJ2-3, with 12 bases identical to TRBD1. The CDR3 extends over 15 amino acids. Germline trimming cut 0 bases from V and 7 bases from J; bases unmatched to any gene: 2. Germline-derived CDR1 and CDR2 are LNHDA and SQIVND (reference sequence). The CDR3 sequence: CASSIEGQGAYTQYF. The CDR3 DNA is TGTGCCAGTAGTATAGAGGGACAGGGGGCGTATACGCAGTATTTT.

This clonotype was observed at least ten times. The chain recombines TRBV20-1 with TRBJ2-3; D uncertain. Germline CDR1 is DFQATT and CDR2 is SNEGSKA (reference sequence). The length of the CDR3 is 15 residues. Trimming cost V 8 bases and J 2 bases, with 20 bases left between them. The CDR3 loop reads CSSRTLSRSTDTQYF. CDR3 DNA: TGCAGTTCCCGGACCCTCTCGCGCTCCACAGATACGCAGTATTTT.

This clonotype was picked up many times. The gene calls are TRBV12-3 or TRBV12-4 and TRBJ1-5; D is uncertain. The CDR3 consists of 16 residues. Between the trimmed V and J ends, which lost 7 bases and 2 bases, there was a span of 18 bases. The CDR3 loop is CASTQTPGRGNQPQHF. For the CDR3, the DNA is TGTGCCAGCACCCAAACCCCCGGACGGGGCAATCAGCCCCAGCATTTT.

This clonotype showed up many times. V is TRBV3-1 and J is TRBJ1-5; 8 bases are shared with TRBD1. This CDR3 has 13 residues. Germline CDR1 and CDR2: LGHDT and YNNKEL (reference sequence). Losses at the gene ends were 5 bases for V and 4 bases for J; bases not matched to a gene: 1. The CDR3 DNA reads as TGTGCCAGCAGCAGGACAGGGAATCAGCCCCAGCATTTT. It yields the protein CASSRTGNQPQHF.

This clonotype was found many times. At one end, the junction sequence differs from germline, possibly due to a read error. The V gene is TRBV5-1, the J gene TRBJ2-1; unclear D gene. CDR1 and CDR2 (germline): SGHRS, YFSETQ. The CDR3 has 16 residues. For the CDR3, the DNA is TGTGCCAGCAGCCTTGAAGGGTTACTGGTCTACAATGAGCAGTTCTTC. It specifies CASSLEGLLVYNEQFF.